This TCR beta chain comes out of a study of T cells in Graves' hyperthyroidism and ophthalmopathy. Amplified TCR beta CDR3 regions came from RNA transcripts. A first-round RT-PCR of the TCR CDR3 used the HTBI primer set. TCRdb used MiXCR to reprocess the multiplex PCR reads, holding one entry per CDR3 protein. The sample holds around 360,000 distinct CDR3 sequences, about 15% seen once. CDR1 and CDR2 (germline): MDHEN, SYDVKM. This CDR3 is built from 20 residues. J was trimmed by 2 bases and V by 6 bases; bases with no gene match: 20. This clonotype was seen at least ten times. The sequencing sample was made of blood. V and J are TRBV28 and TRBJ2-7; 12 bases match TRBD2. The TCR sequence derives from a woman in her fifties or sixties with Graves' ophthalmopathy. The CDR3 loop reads CASSTPFGGTSGYLPYEQYF. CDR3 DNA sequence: TGTGCCAGCAGCACCCCCTTTGGGGGGACTAGCGGGTATCTCCCCTACGAGCAGTACTTC. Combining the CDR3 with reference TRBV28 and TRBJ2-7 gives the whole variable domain DVKVTQSSRYLVKRTGEKVFLECVQDMDHENMFWYRQDPGLGLRLIYFSYDVKMKEKGDIPEGYSVSREKKERFSLILESASTNQTSMYLCASSTPFGGTSGYLPYEQYFGPGTRLTVT.